This note documents a single TCR beta chain sequence. Its antigen is still unknown. The data derive from a study of cytomegalovirus exposure and HLA in healthy donors. CDR3 length equals 13 residues. The germline V gene has CDR1 MNHEY and CDR2 SVGAGI. V lost 5 bases and J 5 bases, leaving 12 bases between the germline ends. Study observations and caveats: Rarity held for most TCR sequences, but there were some public TCRs that occurred in many donors. Links to common viral pathogens appeared, in a later analysis, for several of the most significant clusters. Later analysis demonstrated an association between a missense DCLRE1C variant and TCR beta V- and J-gene trimming.

PCR used 60 Vbeta primers and 13 Jbeta primers. The assay was immunoSEQ multiplex PCR, and TCRdb's table has in-frame clones only and misses some. Among approximately 190,000 clones, approximately 82% were seen once, and the ten largest hold roughly 1.7%. Sequencing was performed on PBMCs. This receptor was identified in a man aged 35-49 years in good health and CMV-seropositive. The V call is TRBV6-5, the J call TRBJ2-5; TRBD1 might be the D (5 bases). The CDR3 sequence is CASSPRGTETQYF. CDR3 sequence (DNA): TGTGCCAGCAGTCCAAGGGGCACGGAGACCCAGTACTTC.